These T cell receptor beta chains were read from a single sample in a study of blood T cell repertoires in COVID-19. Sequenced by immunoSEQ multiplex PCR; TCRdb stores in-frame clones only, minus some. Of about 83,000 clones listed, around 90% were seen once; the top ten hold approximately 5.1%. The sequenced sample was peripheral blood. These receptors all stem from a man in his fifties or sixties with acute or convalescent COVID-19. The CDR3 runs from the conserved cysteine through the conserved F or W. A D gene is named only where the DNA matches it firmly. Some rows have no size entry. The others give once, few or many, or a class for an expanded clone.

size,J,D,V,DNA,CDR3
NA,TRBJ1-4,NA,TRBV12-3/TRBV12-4,TGTGCCAGCAGTTTGGGCGTTGCTGAAAAACTGTTTTTT,CASSLGVAEKLFF
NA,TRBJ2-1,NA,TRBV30,TGTGCCTGGAGGGGTAAGGGGTTAGGCGATGAGCAGTTCTTC,CAWRGKGLGDEQFF
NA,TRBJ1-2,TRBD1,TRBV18,TGTGCCAGCTCACCACGCGTGACAGGGGACGATGGCTACACCTTC,CASSPRVTGDDGYTF
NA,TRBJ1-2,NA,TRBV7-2,TGTGCCAGCAGCTCGGGGTGGCCTTATGGCTACACCTTC,CASSSGWPYGYTF
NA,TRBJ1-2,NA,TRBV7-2,TGTGCCAGCAGCTTAGCGAGATTATCCTATGGCTACACCTTC,CASSLARLSYGYTF
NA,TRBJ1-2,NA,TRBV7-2,TGTGCCAGCAGCTTAAGGCCCCTCAGCAGGGCCTTTGGCTACACCTTC,CASSLRPLSRAFGYTF
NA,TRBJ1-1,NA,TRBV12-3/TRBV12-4,TGTGCCAGCAGTCCCCGGGACACTGAAGCTTTCTTT,CASSPRDTEAFF
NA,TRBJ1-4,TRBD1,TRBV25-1,TGTGCCAGTGTAAGGACAGGGGGGCCTAATGAAAAACTGTTTTTT,CASVRTGGPNEKLFF
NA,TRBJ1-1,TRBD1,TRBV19,TGTGCCAGTATAACCTTTTTAGACAGGGGAAATCCTAATGCGAACACTGAAGCTTTCTTT,CASITFLDRGNPNANTEAFF
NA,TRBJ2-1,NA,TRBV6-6,TGTGCCAGCAGTCAACCTAACAATGAGCAGTTCTTC,CASSQPNNEQFF
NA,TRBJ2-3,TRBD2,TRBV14,TGTGCCAGCAGCCAAGTCTGGCGGGGGGGCCGCACAGATACGCAGTATTTT,CASSQVWRGGRTDTQYF
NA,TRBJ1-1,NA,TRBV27,TGTGCCAGCAGTCCGCGGACCCCAGGGATTTCTGAAGCTTTCTTT,CASSPRTPGISEAFF
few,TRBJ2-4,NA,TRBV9,TGTGCCAGCAGCTCGATGGCGGGGTCGGCCAAAAACATTCAGTACTTC,CASSSMAGSAKNIQYF
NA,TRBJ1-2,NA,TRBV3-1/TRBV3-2,TGTGCCAGCAGCCAAGAAACGGAGAAAGGGGCTAACTATGGCTACACCTTC,CASSQETEKGANYGYTF
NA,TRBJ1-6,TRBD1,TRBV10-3,TGTGCCATCAGTGACGAGACAGGGGCTTCACCCCTCCACTTT,CAISDETGASPLHF
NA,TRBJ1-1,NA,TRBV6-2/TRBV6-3,TGTGCCAGCAGTTACTCGAGGGGGGGGAACACTGAAGCTTTCTTT,CASSYSRGGNTEAFF
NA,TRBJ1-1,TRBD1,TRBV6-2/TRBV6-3,TGTGCCAGCAGTTACGGGACAGCAGGTGGAGCTTTCTTT,CASSYGTAGGAFF
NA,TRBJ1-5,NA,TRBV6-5,TGTGCCAGCAGTTTGAATTATGGAGGCAATCAGCCCCAGCATTTT,CASSLNYGGNQPQHF
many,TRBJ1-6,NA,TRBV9,TGTGCCAGCAGCGTAGACGGGTCACCCCTCCACTTT,CASSVDGSPLHF
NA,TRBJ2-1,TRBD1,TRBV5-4,TGTGCCAGCAGCTTGGGCTCTCCGGGACAGGGGAAGAATGAGCAGTTCTTC,CASSLGSPGQGKNEQFF
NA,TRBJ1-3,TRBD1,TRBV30,TGTGCCTGGAGTGCTTCGACAGGGGCTTACTCTGGAAACACCATATATTTT,CAWSASTGAYSGNTIYF
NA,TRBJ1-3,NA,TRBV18,TGTGCCAGCTCCCCAGCGCTACAGGGAAGAAACACCATATATTTT,CASSPALQGRNTIYF
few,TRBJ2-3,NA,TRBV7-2,TGTGCCAGCAGCGAGGACCACTCGGGGGATACGCAGTATTTT,CASSEDHSGDTQYF
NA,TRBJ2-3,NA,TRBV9,TGTGCCAGCAGCGCGGGACAAACTTCTGCAGATACGCAGTATTTT,CASSAGQTSADTQYF
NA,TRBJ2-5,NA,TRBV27,TGTGCCAGCAGTAGTACCCCCAGAGAGACCCAGTACTTC,CASSSTPRETQYF
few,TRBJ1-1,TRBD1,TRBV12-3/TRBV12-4,TGTGCCAGCAGTTTGGGGACAGGGGCTGAAGCTTTCTTT,CASSLGTGAEAFF
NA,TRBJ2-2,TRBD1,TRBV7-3,TGTGCCAGCAGCCGCCCCAACGGTACAGGGGACACCGGGGAGCTGTTTTTT,CASSRPNGTGDTGELFF
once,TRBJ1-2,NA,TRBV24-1,TGTGCCACCTCGACCGGGCCCATGGGGGCCTATGGCTACACCTTC,CATSTGPMGAYGYTF
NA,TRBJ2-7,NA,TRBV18,TGTGCCAGCTCACCACTGCGGGTACCCTCCTACGAGCAGTACTTC,CASSPLRVPSYEQYF
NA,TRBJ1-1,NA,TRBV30,TGTGCCTGCTCTACGTTTATCACTGAAGCTTTCTTT,CACSTFITEAFF
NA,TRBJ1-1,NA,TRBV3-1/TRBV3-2,TGTGCCAGCAGCCAAGAACTCCGTCTGGGGGGTGGGCTTGAAGCTTTCTTT,CASSQELRLGGGLEAFF
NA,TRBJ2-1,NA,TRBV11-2,TGTGCCAGCAGCTTAGGCCGGACACGGAAACTAAGCTCCTACAATGAGCAGTTCTTC,CASSLGRTRKLSSYNEQFF
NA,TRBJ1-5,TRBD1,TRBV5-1,TGCGCCAGCAGCTCCGGGACAGGGGGCGGCAATCAGCCCCAGCATTTT,CASSSGTGGGNQPQHF
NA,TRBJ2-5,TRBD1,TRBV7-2,TGTGCCAGCAGCTTACTAACAGGGGGCGGAGAGACCCAGTACTTC,CASSLLTGGGETQYF
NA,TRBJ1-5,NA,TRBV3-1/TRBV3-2,TGTGCCAGCAGCCAAATGGGAGCCCAGCCCCAGCATTTT,CASSQMGAQPQHF
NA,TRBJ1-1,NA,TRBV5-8,TGTGCCAGCAGCTCTCAGGGAAACACTGAAGCTTTCTTT,CASSSQGNTEAFF
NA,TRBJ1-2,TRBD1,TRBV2,TGTGCCAGCAGTGAAGAGGGGGCTCGTGGCTACACCTTC,CASSEEGARGYTF
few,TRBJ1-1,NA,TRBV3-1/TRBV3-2,TGTGCCAGCAGCCAAGATGGTACCTACGGGGGGACTGAAGCTTTCTTT,CASSQDGTYGGTEAFF
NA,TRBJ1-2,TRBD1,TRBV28,TGTGCCAGCAGTCACGGGACAGAGCCCTATGGCTACACCTTC,CASSHGTEPYGYTF
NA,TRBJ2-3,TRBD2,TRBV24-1,TGTGCCACCAGTGGGACTAGCGGGGGGGCAACAGATACGCAGTATTTT,CATSGTSGGATDTQYF
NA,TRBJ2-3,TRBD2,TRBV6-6,TGTGCCAGCAGCCACTTGGCTAGCGGGGGGGGAGATACGCAGTATTTT,CASSHLASGGGDTQYF
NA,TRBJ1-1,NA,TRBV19,TGTGCCAGTAGCCAAAAGCCGGGACTCACTGAAGCTTTCTTT,CASSQKPGLTEAFF
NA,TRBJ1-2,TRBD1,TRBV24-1,TGTGCCACCAGTGTGGGGGACAGCTATGGCTACACCTTC,CATSVGDSYGYTF
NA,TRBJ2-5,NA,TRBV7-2,TGTGCCAGCAGCACAGGACGGCAAGAGACCCAGTACTTC,CASSTGRQETQYF
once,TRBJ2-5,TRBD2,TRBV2,TGTGCCAGCAGTGATTGGACTAGGCGGGAGACCCAGTACTTC,CASSDWTRRETQYF
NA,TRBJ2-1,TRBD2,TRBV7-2,TGTGCCAGCAGCCTCGGGGGAGGGAATGAGCAGTTCTTC,CASSLGGGNEQFF
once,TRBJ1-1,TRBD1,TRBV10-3,TGTGCCATCAGCGGGACAGTCTTGAACACTGAAGCTTTCTTT,CAISGTVLNTEAFF
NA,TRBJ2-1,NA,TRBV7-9,TGTGCCAGCAGCACCAACCTCCGGGATATCAACAATGAGCAGTTCTTC,CASSTNLRDINNEQFF
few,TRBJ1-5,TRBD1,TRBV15,TGTGCCACCAGGAACTGGACAGGGCAAAATCAGCCCCAGCATTTT,CATRNWTGQNQPQHF
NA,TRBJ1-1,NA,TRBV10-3,TGTGCCATCAGTGACCACCCCACGGGTGAAGCTTTCTTT,CAISDHPTGEAFF
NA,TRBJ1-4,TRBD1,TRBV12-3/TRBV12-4,TGTGCCAGCTCCTCTCAGGGGGACCTTTTTTTT,CASSSQGDLFF
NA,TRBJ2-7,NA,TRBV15,TGTGCCACCAGCAGAGATCCCGCAGGGCTCTACGAGCAGTACTTC,CATSRDPAGLYEQYF
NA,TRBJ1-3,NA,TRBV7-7,TGTGCCAGCAGCTTGGCGGGGGATGGAAACACCATATATTTT,CASSLAGDGNTIYF
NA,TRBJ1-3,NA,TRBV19,TGTGCCAGTCGACCAGGGCGGGAGATGGGAAACACCATATATTTT,CASRPGREMGNTIYF